Each of the 16 T cell receptor beta chains below was sequenced from the same sample in a study of T-cell memory formation after mild COVID-19. Via MiXCR, TCRdb re-called the 5' RACE reads, giving one row per CDR3 protein. The table shows more than 70,000 distinct CDR3 sequences, with approximately 14% occurring only once. Sequencing was carried out using PBMCs or a T cell subset sorted from them (not recorded which). The receptors were sampled from an adult woman who had mild COVID-19 (a few samples of this study predate the infection). Cell type and time point are not known.

This clonotype has more than one count but fewer than ten. The chain employs TRBV6-6 and TRBJ2-1, with TRBD2 matching 7 bases. The CDR3 consists of 15 residues. V was clipped by 6 bases and J by 2 bases; unmatched bases: 7. Germline CDR1 is MNHNY and CDR2 is SVGAGI (reference sequence). The CDR3 region has the DNA TGTGCCAGCAGCCCTACTAGCGAGGCCTACAATGAGCAGTTCTTC. Translation: CASSPTSEAYNEQFF.

The chain combines TRBV13 with TRBJ2-7; D perhaps matches TRBD2 (6 bases). CDR1 is PRHDT and CDR2 is FYEKMQ in the germline V gene (reference sequence). The ends were cut back, 6 bases at V and 1 base at J, with 7 bases in the middle. This CDR3 region has 12 residues. This CDR3 is CASRGGSYEQYF. The DNA for the CDR3 is TGTGCCAGCAGGGGGGGATCCTACGAGCAGTACTTC.

There are a few counts of this clonotype. The V call is TRBV12-3 or TRBV12-4, the J call TRBJ2-1; 13 positions agree with TRBD2. The J segment lost 9 bases and the V segment lost 1 base, leaving 6 bases of the junction unmatched. This CDR3 comprises 16 residues. In DNA, the CDR3 is TGTGCCAGCAGTTTAGGGGTCCGACTAGCGGGAGGTGAGCAGTTCTTC. Residues: CASSLGVRLAGGEQFF.

V usage is TRBV12-3 or TRBV12-4 and J usage is TRBJ1-1; D is undetermined. CDR3 length: 15 amino acids. The V end was cut by 5 bases, the J end by 0 bases, with 13 bases between. The CDR3 bases are TGTGCCAGCAGTCCCCAACAGCCTCTGAACACTGAAGCTTTCTTT. Its protein is CASSPQQPLNTEAFF.

In this sample, this clonotype turned up a few times. V usage is TRBV5-1 and J usage is TRBJ2-1; D gene unclear. Germline CDR1 SGHRS, CDR2 YFSETQ. V was cut by 4 bases and J by 8 bases, with 10 bases left in between. The CDR3 has 12 residues. In DNA form, the CDR3 reads TGCGCCAGCAGCCTCAGAACCGATGAGCAGTTCTTC. This codes for CASSLRTDEQFF.

V and J are TRBV14 and TRBJ2-7; D perhaps matches TRBD1 (5 bases). Germline V gene sequence: CDR1 SGHDN, CDR2 FVKESK. The CDR3 consists of 16 residues. Trimming pared 6 bases from V and 4 bases from J, leaving 22 bases between. CDR3 in amino acids: CASSKFGTGPRYEQYF. The CDR3 DNA reads TGTGCCAGCAGTAAATTCGGAACAGGTCCTCGATACGAGCAGTACTTC.

The rearrangement links TRBV4-3 to TRBJ2-1, with D tentatively TRBD1 or TRBD2 (5 bases each). CDR1 and CDR2 (germline): LGHNA, YSLEER. The CDR3 contains 15 residues. The V end was cut by 0 bases, the J end by 4 bases, with 10 bases between. For the CDR3, the DNA is TGCGCCAGCAGCCAAGAAGGGGCGGGTTACAATGAGCAGTTCTTC. Translation gives CASSQEGAGYNEQFF.

The J gene is TRBJ2-5, the V gene TRBV3-1; no clear D. V lost 5 bases and J lost 5, with 15 bases in between. The CDR3 runs 14 residues. Germline V lookup: CDR1 LGHDT, CDR2 YNNKEL (reference sequence). CDR3 residues: CASSEGSGAETQYF. In nucleotides, the CDR3 is TGTGCCAGCAGCGAAGGGTCCGGTGCGGAGACCCAGTACTTC.

This clonotype was counted a few times. The chain recombines TRBV2 with TRBJ1-2; no clear D. The CDR3 is made up of 14 amino acids. Germline V gives CDR1 SNHLY, CDR2 FYNNEI. V was pared by 4 bases and J by 4 bases, with 13 bases between. CDR3: CASSVAPPSYGYTF. CDR3 in DNA: TGTGCCAGCAGTGTGGCACCGCCAAGCTATGGCTACACCTTC.

CDR3 protein: CASSLVPRGTWGSYEQYF. The CDR3 DNA reads as TGTGCCAGCAGCTTAGTTCCCCGGGGGACATGGGGCTCCTACGAGCAGTACTTC. The rearrangement uses TRBV7-2 and TRBJ2-7, with D possibly called TRBD1 or TRBD2 (6 bases each). V dropped 1 base and J dropped 0 bases, with 19 bases sitting between them. The CDR3 has 18 amino acids. Germline V gene sequence: CDR1 SGHTA, CDR2 FQGNSA.

The table lists this clonotype with a few counts. V and J are TRBV9 and TRBJ1-2; D unresolved. V was trimmed by 0 bases and J by 1 base, leaving 1 base between them. The CDR3 length is 12 residues. Germline CDR1 is SGDLS and CDR2 is YYNGEE. CDR3 sequence: CASSVDNYGYTF. CDR3 sequence (DNA): TGTGCCAGCAGCGTAGATAACTATGGCTACACCTTC.

This rearrangement joins TRBV4-3 to TRBJ2-1; a possible D gene is TRBD1 (6 bases). Trimming removed 1 base at V and 3 bases at J, with 10 bases between. The germline V gene has CDR1 LGHNA and CDR2 YSLEER. The length of the CDR3 is 15 residues. CDR3 loop: CASSQGWTDYNEQFF. Written as DNA, the CDR3 is TGCGCCAGCAGCCAAGGCTGGACAGACTACAATGAGCAGTTCTTC.

A few counts support this clonotype. The chain links TRBV6-5 to TRBJ2-7; D is possibly TRBD2 (6 bases). The CDR3 sequence is 14 residues long. Germline CDR1 is MNHEY and CDR2 is SVGAGI. The V end lost 2 bases, the J end lost 4 bases, and 12 bases lay between the germline ends. The CDR3 sequence: CASSYEAGGYEQYF. The DNA for the CDR3 is TGTGCCAGCAGTTACGAAGCGGGCGGGTACGAGCAGTACTTC.

Only a few counts were recorded for this clonotype. The genes are TRBV29-1 and TRBJ1-2; no definite D call. The germline CDR1 and CDR2 sequences are SQVTM and ANQGSEA. V was pared by 2 bases and J by 3 bases, with 4 bases between. The CDR3 has 11 residues. Here the CDR3 DNA reads TGCAGCGTTGAATTGGACTATGGCTACACCTTC. Its translation is CSVELDYGYTF.

This clonotype was seen only a few times. The V and J genes are TRBV29-1 and TRBJ2-5, with 9 nucleotides matching TRBD1. The CDR3 runs to 15 residues. Germline V gives CDR1 SQVTM, CDR2 ANQGSEA. Trimming took 6 bases from V and 5 from J; bases not matched to a gene: 13. As DNA, the CDR3 is TGCAGCGTCCCGGGGGACAGGGCTATCTGGGAGACCCAGTACTTC. Encoded protein: CSVPGDRAIWETQYF.

This rearrangement joins TRBV7-9 to TRBJ2-3; TRBD2 agrees at 7 bases. The V gene's germline CDR1 is SEHNR and CDR2 FQNEAQ (reference sequence). After removal of 4 bases from V and 1 base from J, the junction contained 8 bases not matched to a gene. This CDR3 is built from 16 residues. The CDR3 sequence: CASSSPAGWGTDTQYF. Here the CDR3 DNA reads TGTGCCAGCAGCTCCCCAGCGGGATGGGGCACAGATACGCAGTATTTT.